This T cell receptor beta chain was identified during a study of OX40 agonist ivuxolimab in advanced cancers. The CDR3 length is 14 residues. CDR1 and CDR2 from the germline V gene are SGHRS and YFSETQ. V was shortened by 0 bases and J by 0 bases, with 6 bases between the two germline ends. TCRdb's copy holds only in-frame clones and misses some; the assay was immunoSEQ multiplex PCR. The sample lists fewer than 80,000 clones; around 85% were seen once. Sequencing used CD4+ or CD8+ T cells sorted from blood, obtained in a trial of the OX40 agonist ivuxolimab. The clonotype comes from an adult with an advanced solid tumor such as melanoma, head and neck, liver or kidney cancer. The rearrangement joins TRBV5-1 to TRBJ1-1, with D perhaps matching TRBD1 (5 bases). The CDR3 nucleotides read TGCGCCAGCAGCTTGGACAGGCTGAACACTGAAGCTTTCTTT. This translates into CASSLDRLNTEAFF.